One and the same sample provided the 16 T cell receptor beta chains below, sequenced in a study of response to subunit inactivated influenza vaccine. Using its own MiXCR run on the RT-PCR reads, TCRdb lists one record per CDR3 protein. The sample lists under 200,000 distinct CDR3 sequences, roughly 10% occurring once. The sample consisted of CD8+ T cells sorted from PBMCs, taken around 25 months after vaccination. These receptors were obtained from a man between 50 and 70 years old who received an inactivated influenza vaccine.

The chain links TRBV11-1 to TRBJ2-1, with 8 bases aligning to TRBD2. The CDR3 loop spans 15 amino acids. Unmatched junction bases numbered 5, after V lost 5 bases and J lost 2 bases. Germline CDR1 is SGHAT and CDR2 is FQDESV (reference sequence). The CDR3 spells CASSPRLAPYNEQFF. Here the CDR3 DNA reads TGTGCCAGCAGCCCACGACTAGCGCCCTACAATGAGCAGTTCTTC.

In its sample, this clonotype was seen a few times. This rearrangement joins TRBV12-3 or TRBV12-4 to TRBJ2-5; D is perhaps TRBD2 (5 bases). The CDR3 is 12 residues long. The V and J ends lost 1 base and 10 bases respectively, with 10 bases between them. This CDR3 reads CASSLVLDSQYF. DNA for the CDR3: TGTGCCAGCAGTTTAGTACTAGATAGCCAGTACTTC.

There are a few counts of this clonotype. The chain is built from TRBV5-6 and TRBJ2-2; 7 nucleotides line up with TRBD1. The ends lost 2 bases at V and 6 bases at J; junction bases unmatched: 7. The germline gives CDR1 SGHDT, CDR2 YYEEEE. This CDR3 region has 15 residues. CDR3 nucleotide sequence: TGTGCCAGCAGCTTAGGGGGCGCTATTTCCGGGGAGCTGTTTTTT. Protein product: CASSLGGAISGELFF.

The CDR3 DNA is TGTGCCAGCAGTCCGCGGACGAGACAGGGGGCGGAAAGCACAGATACGCAGTATTTT. Amino acid sequence: CASSPRTRQGAESTDTQYF. The chain employs TRBV6-2 or TRBV6-3 and TRBJ2-3; TRBD1 matches 10 bases. Trimming at V came to 5 bases and at J to 0 bases, leaving 14 bases not matched to a gene. CDR3 length: 19 amino acids. Germline values: CDR1 MNHEY, CDR2 SVGEGT.

This clonotype has a count of ten or more. The chain has TRBV6-1 and TRBJ2-4; perhaps TRBD1 as D (5 bases). This CDR3 has 15 amino acids. The V gene lost 6 bases and the J gene lost 8 bases, with 20 bases spanning the gap. Per the germline V gene, CDR1 is MNHNS and CDR2 is SASEGT. CDR3 DNA: TGTGCCAGCAGCCCCCTCCGTGGGGCCGCATACATTCAGTACTTC. Translation: CASSPLRGAAYIQYF.

This chain connects TRBV3-1 to TRBJ2-7, with D perhaps matching TRBD1 (6 bases). Germline V CDR1 and CDR2: LGHDT, YNNKEL (reference sequence). The CDR3 spans 14 residues. Trimming shortened V by 4 bases and J by 4 bases, and 14 bases separated the two germline ends. The CDR3 reads CASSPDPDSYEQYF. CDR3 sequence (DNA): TGTGCCAGCAGCCCCGATCCGGACAGTTACGAGCAGTACTTC.

This clonotype was observed a few times. J is TRBJ1-3 and V is TRBV15, with D unresolved. From germline, CDR1 is LNHNV and CDR2 YYDKDF (reference sequence). This CDR3 is 16 amino acids long. V gave up 0 bases and J gave up 0 bases, with 9 bases separating them. The CDR3 sequence: CATSRDGSYSGNTIYF. In nucleotides, the CDR3 is TGTGCCACCAGCAGAGACGGATCCTACTCTGGAAACACCATATATTTT.

This clonotype was picked up a small number of times. The chain combines TRBV7-2 with TRBJ2-1; weak D call: TRBD1 (6 bases). The CDR3 contains 13 residues. The V gene's germline CDR1 is SGHTA and CDR2 FQGNSA. The V end lost 6 bases, the J end lost 8 bases, and 14 bases lay between the germline ends. The CDR3 loop reads CASRRDTFHEQFF. The CDR3 DNA sequence: TGTGCCAGCAGGAGGGACACCTTCCATGAGCAGTTCTTC.

This chain joins TRBV6-2 or TRBV6-3 and TRBJ2-1; 10 bases match TRBD2. Germline values: CDR1 MNHEY, CDR2 SVGEGT. Germline trimming cut 5 bases from V and 7 bases from J; bases unmatched to any gene: 23. This CDR3 comprises 20 residues. This CDR3 is CASSPGTSAEEGDLNNEQFF. In nucleotides, the CDR3 is TGTGCCAGCAGTCCTGGGACTAGCGCCGAGGAGGGAGATTTGAATAATGAGCAGTTCTTC.

The genes are TRBV27 and TRBJ2-7; D is unresolved. The CDR3 consists of 13 residues. Germline V gene sequence: CDR1 MNHEY, CDR2 SMNVEV (reference sequence). Trimming cost V 2 bases and J 3 bases, with 8 bases left between them. CDR3 region: CASSLRPDYEQYF. The CDR3 region has the DNA TGTGCCAGCAGTTTAAGGCCCGACTACGAGCAGTACTTC.

This clonotype appeared a few times. The gene calls are TRBV5-1 and TRBJ2-7, with D possibly matching TRBD1 (6 bases). This CDR3 spans 14 amino acids. The germline V gene has CDR1 SGHRS and CDR2 YFSETQ. Trimming removed 1 base from V and 3 bases from J, with 11 bases in between. The CDR3 loop reads CASSLTRTVYEQYF. In nucleotides, the CDR3 is TGCGCCAGCAGCTTGACTCGGACAGTCTACGAGCAGTACTTC.

The gene calls are TRBV12-3 or TRBV12-4 and TRBJ2-5, with D tentatively TRBD1 (6 bases). This CDR3 comprises 14 residues. Trimming took off 1 base at V and 1 base at J, with 7 bases between the two ends. The CDR3 loop is CASSLGTVQETQYF. Written as DNA, the CDR3 is TGTGCCAGCAGTTTAGGGACAGTCCAAGAGACCCAGTACTTC.

The chain uses TRBV15 and TRBJ1-2, with D perhaps TRBD1 (5 bases). The CDR3 is 15 amino acids. V was trimmed by 0 bases and J by 2 bases, leaving 10 bases between them. CDR1 and CDR2 (germline): LNHNV, YYDKDF (reference sequence). This chain's CDR3 is CATSREYAGNYGYTF. The CDR3 DNA reads TGTGCCACCAGCAGAGAATACGCAGGGAACTATGGCTACACCTTC.

The chain joins TRBV6-2 or TRBV6-3 to TRBJ1-5; 7 bases agree with TRBD1. Germline CDR1 and CDR2: MNHEY and SVGEGT. Trimming removed 6 bases from V and 6 bases from J; junction bases left unmatched: 11. This CDR3 region has 15 residues. CDR3 nucleotide sequence: TGTGCCAGCAGCCCATACAGGGGACCCGGTCAGCCCCAGCATTTT. Its translation: CASSPYRGPGQPQHF.

This clonotype occurred a few times. This rearrangement joins TRBV27 to TRBJ2-7; D is ambiguous. CDR3 length equals 13 residues. Germline V gene lookup returns CDR1 MNHEY and CDR2 SMNVEV (reference sequence). Trimming took 5 bases from V and 1 from J, leaving 9 bases between them. The CDR3 coding sequence is TGTGCCAGCAGTAGACCCAATTCCTACGAGCAGTACTTC. It codes for CASSRPNSYEQYF.

The chain couples TRBV5-1 to TRBJ1-2; D not certain. V shed 1 base and J shed 0 bases, with 16 bases lying between them. Germline CDR1 and CDR2: SGHRS and YFSETQ. CDR3 length: 17 amino acids. CDR3 bases: TGCGCCAGCAGCTTGCCAAAAGAAACTTCCTCTAACTATGGCTACACCTTC. Protein: CASSLPKETSSNYGYTF.